This T cell receptor (beta chain) was found in a study of cytomegalovirus exposure and HLA in healthy donors. Concerning this clone itself: Antigen: not known.

Looked up from germline, CDR1 is MNHNS and CDR2 is SASEGT. This CDR3 is built from 16 residues. The V segment lost 4 bases and the J segment 8 bases; nucleotides outside the gene matches: 9. Findings and limits, study-wide: From TCR beta sequences, most subjects' HLA-A and HLA-B alleles were reportedly predicted accurately. The study listed approximately 160 cytomegalovirus-associated TCR beta chains.

The PCR had 60 Vbeta and 13 Jbeta primers. Libraries were prepared by immunoSEQ multiplex PCR; TCRdb keeps only in-frame clonotypes and omits some of them. The sample contains around 100,000 clones, roughly 80% of which appear only once. V and J are TRBV6-1 and TRBJ2-1, with 12 bases identical to TRBD2. The sequenced sample consisted of PBMCs. This TCR came from a man aged 25-45 years in good health and CMV-seropositive. CDR3 bases: TGTGCCAGCAGTGCAATACTAGCGGGGGGAGGGGATGAGCAGTTCTTC. Translation: CASSAILAGGGDEQFF.